The entry below gives a single T cell receptor beta chain sequence along with its context. The data were obtained in a study of technical replicates of blood from several donors. CDR1 and CDR2 (germline): ENHRY, SYGVKD. There are 14 residues in the CDR3. Trimming cost V 7 bases and J 0 bases; bases outside gene matches: 3. TCRdb's table, derived via immunoSEQ multiplex PCR, lists solely in-frame clones and lacks some. The sample records over 50,000 clones, 75% to 90% being singletons. The clonotype originates from a human donor in good health. Some clones in this sample may be carry-over from other donors' samples. V is TRBV10-3 and J is TRBJ2-1; 7 bases line up with TRBD1. Sequenced sample: PBMCs. The CDR3 DNA is TGTGCCATCAAGACAGGGAGCTCCTACAATGAGCAGTTCTTC. Translated, it gives CAIKTGSSYNEQFF.